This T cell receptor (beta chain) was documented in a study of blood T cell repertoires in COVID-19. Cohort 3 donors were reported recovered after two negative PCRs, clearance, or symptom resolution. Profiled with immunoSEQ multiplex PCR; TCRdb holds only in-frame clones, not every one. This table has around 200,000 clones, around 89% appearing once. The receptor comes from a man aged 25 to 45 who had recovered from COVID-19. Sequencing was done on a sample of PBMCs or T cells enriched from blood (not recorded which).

This CDR3 is CASSRGTHRGRNTEAFF. The CDR3 coding sequence is TGTGCCAGCAGTCGCGGGACCCACAGGGGTAGGAACACTGAAGCTTTCTTT. The chain employs TRBV6-2 or TRBV6-3 and TRBJ1-1; 7 nucleotides match TRBD1. The germline V gene has CDR1 MNHEY and CDR2 SVGEGT. J was trimmed by 1 base and V by 5 bases; bases with no gene match: 13. The CDR3 loop spans 17 amino acids.